A selection of T cell receptor beta chains follows, all from one sample in a study of blood T cell repertoires in COVID-19. Using immunoSEQ multiplex PCR, the repertoire was profiled, and TCRdb retains in-frame clones only, with some absent. The sample yields 200,000 to 250,000 clones, around four fifths seen once. The sample was peripheral blood. The receptors stem from a woman at least 80 years old with active or convalescent COVID-19. Both conserved end residues are part of each CDR3. Size is omitted from some rows. Given values are once, few, many or a class for expanded clones.

abundance: NA; v_gene: TRBV6-5; CDR3aa: CASSYSRIQPQHF
abundance: few; v_gene: TRBV18; CDR3aa: CASSPLAQETDTQYF
abundance: NA; v_gene: TRBV11-2; CDR3aa: CATGGDHTEAFF
abundance: NA; v_gene: TRBV5-6; CDR3aa: CASSQAILLGQETQYF
abundance: NA; v_gene: TRBV3-1/TRBV3-2; CDR3aa: CASSLRDRGTEAFF
abundance: NA; v_gene: TRBV6-5; CDR3aa: CASSPLGEGTWSQHF
abundance: NA; v_gene: TRBV5-6; CDR3aa: CASSFFEGSQYF
abundance: NA; v_gene: TRBV18; CDR3aa: CASSPPSLGRSTGELFF
abundance: NA; v_gene: TRBV24-1; CDR3aa: CATRSRPGQSPLHF
abundance: NA; v_gene: TRBV5-4; CDR3aa: CASSLKREKRETQYF
abundance: NA; v_gene: TRBV7-9; CDR3aa: CASSRGQGESYEQYF
abundance: NA; v_gene: TRBV11-3; CDR3aa: CASSLTGEDQPQHF
abundance: NA; v_gene: TRBV11-2; CDR3aa: CASSLNFEAFF
abundance: NA; v_gene: TRBV20-1; CDR3aa: CSASILGFAGPDDEQYF
abundance: NA; v_gene: TRBV2; CDR3aa: CASSEGRLNTEAFF
abundance: NA; v_gene: TRBV2; CDR3aa: CASRGQGMNTEAFF
abundance: NA; v_gene: TRBV10-3; CDR3aa: CAISESATGFRLGEQFF
abundance: NA; v_gene: TRBV3-1/TRBV3-2; CDR3aa: CASSQAVGTSLYNEQFF
abundance: NA; v_gene: TRBV27; CDR3aa: CANQTDRGNTIYF
abundance: NA; v_gene: TRBV11-2; CDR3aa: CASSPGRGTGRGRAFF
abundance: NA; v_gene: TRBV30; CDR3aa: CAWVDRGLNTGELFF
abundance: once; v_gene: TRBV4-3; CDR3aa: CASSPGLAGGQETQYF
abundance: NA; v_gene: TRBV5-1; CDR3aa: CASSYGAASFTDTQYF
abundance: once; v_gene: TRBV5-8; CDR3aa: CASSLWGRADTQYF
abundance: NA; v_gene: TRBV9; CDR3aa: CASSAIDRRENEAFF
abundance: NA; v_gene: TRBV3-1/TRBV3-2; CDR3aa: CASSQGWGQGAETQYF
abundance: few; v_gene: TRBV6-1; CDR3aa: CASSDQGPDQPQHF
abundance: few; v_gene: TRBV20-1; CDR3aa: CSASKAGAPIEQYF
abundance: once; v_gene: TRBV7-3; CDR3aa: CASSSSGRAGEQYF
abundance: NA; v_gene: TRBV7-2; CDR3aa: CASSPRVFQETQYF
abundance: NA; v_gene: TRBV2; CDR3aa: CANPSGSTYEQYF
abundance: NA; v_gene: TRBV9; CDR3aa: CASSVTGTGGEKLFF
abundance: NA; v_gene: TRBV9; CDR3aa: CASSAHSGGAGGEQFF
abundance: NA; v_gene: TRBV10-2; CDR3aa: CASSGQNTEAFF
abundance: NA; v_gene: TRBV27; CDR3aa: CASSAKGASVRDYGYTF
abundance: NA; v_gene: TRBV4-3; CDR3aa: CASSQVDWDNEQFF
abundance: NA; v_gene: TRBV5-1; CDR3aa: CASSYGGSGETQYF
abundance: NA; v_gene: TRBV7-9; CDR3aa: CASSLIGGKSGNTIYF
abundance: NA; v_gene: TRBV29-1; CDR3aa: CSVVRGDEKLFF
abundance: NA; v_gene: TRBV5-1; CDR3aa: CATAVNPTDEQYF
abundance: NA; v_gene: TRBV11-2; CDR3aa: CASSAIGSSWRQYGYTF
abundance: NA; v_gene: TRBV18; CDR3aa: CASSPPSSGVLNEQFF
abundance: NA; v_gene: TRBV14; CDR3aa: CASSQGYGRHNEQFF
abundance: NA; v_gene: TRBV5-8; CDR3aa: CASSLDSLNTEAFF
abundance: NA; v_gene: TRBV10-3; CDR3aa: CAIRGSADTQYF
abundance: NA; v_gene: TRBV2; CDR3aa: CASQSGGFKETQYF
abundance: NA; v_gene: TRBV7-3; CDR3aa: CASSVTGATNEKLFF
abundance: NA; v_gene: TRBV28; CDR3aa: CATTWAGVNEQFF
abundance: NA; v_gene: TRBV5-1; CDR3aa: CASSYGQRTEAFF
abundance: NA; v_gene: TRBV10-3; CDR3aa: CAITLTGVDGYTF
abundance: NA; v_gene: TRBV23-1; CDR3aa: CASSQSRTGGLAGDTPETQYF
abundance: NA; v_gene: TRBV5-4; CDR3aa: CASSQGGGSPHTQYF